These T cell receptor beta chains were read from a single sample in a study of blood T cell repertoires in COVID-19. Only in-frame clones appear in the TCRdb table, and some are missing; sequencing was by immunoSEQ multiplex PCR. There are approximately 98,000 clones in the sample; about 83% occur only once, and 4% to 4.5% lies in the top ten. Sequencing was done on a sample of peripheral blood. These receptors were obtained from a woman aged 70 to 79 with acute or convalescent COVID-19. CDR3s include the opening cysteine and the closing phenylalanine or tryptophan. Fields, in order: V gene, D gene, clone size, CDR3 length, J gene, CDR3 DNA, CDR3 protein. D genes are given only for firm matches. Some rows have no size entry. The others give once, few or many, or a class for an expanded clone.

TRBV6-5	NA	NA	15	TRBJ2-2	TGTGCCAGCAGTTACGGCAGGGCAGGAACCGGGGAGCTGTTTTTT	CASSYGRAGTGELFF
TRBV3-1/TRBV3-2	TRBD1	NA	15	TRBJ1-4	TGTGCCAGCAGCCAGAGGACAGGGTGGGGGGAAAAACTGTTTTTT	CASSQRTGWGEKLFF
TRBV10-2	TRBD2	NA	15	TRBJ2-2	TGCGCCAGCAGTGCATTAGCGGGAGGCCCCGGGGAGCTGTTTTTT	CASSALAGGPGELFF
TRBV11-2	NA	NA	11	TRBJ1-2	TGTGCCAGCAGCTCGGACTCTGGCTACACCTTC	CASSSDSGYTF
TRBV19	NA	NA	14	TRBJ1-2	TGTGCCAGTACCACGTACTCAGGGGACAATGGCTACACCTTC	CASTTYSGDNGYTF
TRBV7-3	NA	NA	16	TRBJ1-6	TGTGCCAGCAGCTTATTAGGTCCAGGGATGGAATCACCCCTCCACTTT	CASSLLGPGMESPLHF
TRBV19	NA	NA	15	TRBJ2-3	TGTGCCAGTAGTATGGACCGGACTGACACAGATACGCAGTATTTT	CASSMDRTDTDTQYF
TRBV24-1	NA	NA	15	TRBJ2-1	TGTGCCACTGGGCGTACGGTAAACTCCTACAATGAGCAGTTCTTC	CATGRTVNSYNEQFF
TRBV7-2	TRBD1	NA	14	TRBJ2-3	TGTGCCAGCGCGCGGGACAGGGGGGCAGATACGCAGTATTTT	CASARDRGADTQYF
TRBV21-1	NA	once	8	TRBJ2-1	TGTGTATACAATGAGCAGTTCTTC	CVYNEQFF
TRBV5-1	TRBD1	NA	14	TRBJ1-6	TGCGCCAGCAGCTTGGGGGACAGGGCTTCACCCCTCCACTTT	CASSLGDRASPLHF
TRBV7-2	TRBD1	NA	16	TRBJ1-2	TGTGCCAGCAGCCTGTCGGCGGGTGGACAGGGAGGGGGCTACACCTTC	CASSLSAGGQGGGYTF
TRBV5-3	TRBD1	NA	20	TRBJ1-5	TGTGCCAGAAGCTCCGATCGGACAGGTTTGGACTCTATGACCTGTCAGCCCCAGCATTTT	CARSSDRTGLDSMTCQPQHF
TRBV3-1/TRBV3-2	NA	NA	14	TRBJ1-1	TGTGCCAGCAGCCAGTTACGACAGAACACTGAAGCTTTCTTT	CASSQLRQNTEAFF
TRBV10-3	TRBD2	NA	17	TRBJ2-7	TGTGCCATCAGTGACAGCGGGAGGGTGATTATTGGGGACGAGCAGTACTTC	CAISDSGRVIIGDEQYF
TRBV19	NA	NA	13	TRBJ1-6	TGTGCCAGTAGACTGAACTATAATTCACCCCTCCACTTT	CASRLNYNSPLHF
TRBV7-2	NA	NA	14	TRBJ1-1	TGTGCCAGCAGCTTAAGGACCCGGGGCACTGAAGCTTTCTTT	CASSLRTRGTEAFF
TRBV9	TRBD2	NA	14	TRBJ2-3	TGTGCCAGCAGCGTAGGGTTAGCGGGGGGAGTGCAGTATTTT	CASSVGLAGGVQYF
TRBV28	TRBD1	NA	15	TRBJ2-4	TGTGCCAGCAGTTTACAGGGACAGGGGAAAAACATTCAGTACTTC	CASSLQGQGKNIQYF
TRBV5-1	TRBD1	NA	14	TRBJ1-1	TGCGCCAGCAGCTCTAGGACAGGGAACACTGAAGCTTTCTTT	CASSSRTGNTEAFF
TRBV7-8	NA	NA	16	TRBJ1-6	TGTGCCAGCAGCTTATTCCCCGGAGGCTATAATTCACCCCTCCACTTT	CASSLFPGGYNSPLHF
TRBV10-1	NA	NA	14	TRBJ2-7	TGCGCCAGCAGTCCTTTGGACAGAGCCTACGAGCAGTACTTC	CASSPLDRAYEQYF
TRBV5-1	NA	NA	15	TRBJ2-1	TGCGCCAGCAGCTCCACCAACGGGGGGCACAATGAGCAGTTCTTC	CASSSTNGGHNEQFF
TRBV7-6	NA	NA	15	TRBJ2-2	TGTGCCAGCAGTGCAGACGGGCGGGACTCCGGGGAGCTGTTTTTT	CASSADGRDSGELFF
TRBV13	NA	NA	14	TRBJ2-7	TGTGCCAGCAGCTCATTGGAGAGCTCCTACGAGCAGTACTTC	CASSSLESSYEQYF
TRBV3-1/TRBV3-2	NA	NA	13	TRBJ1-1	TGTGCCAGCAGCAGAACTGGGAACACTGAAGCTTTCTTT	CASSRTGNTEAFF
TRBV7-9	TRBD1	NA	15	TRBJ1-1	TGTGCCAGCAGTTTAGACAGGGGATGGGGAACTGAAGCTTTCTTT	CASSLDRGWGTEAFF
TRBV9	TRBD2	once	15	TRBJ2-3	TGTGCCAGCAGCGCGGCCGGGACTAGTGCAGATACGCAGTATTTT	CASSAAGTSADTQYF
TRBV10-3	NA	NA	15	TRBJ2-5	TGTGCCATCAGTGGTCAGGGGGGTTTGGAAGAGACCCAGTACTTC	CAISGQGGLEETQYF
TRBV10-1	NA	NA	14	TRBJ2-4	TGCGCCAGCAGTGACGGGGGATCCAAAAACATTCAGTACTTC	CASSDGGSKNIQYF
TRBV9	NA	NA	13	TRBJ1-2	TGTGCCAGCAGTTCTACCTTCGGGGATGGCTACACCTTC	CASSSTFGDGYTF
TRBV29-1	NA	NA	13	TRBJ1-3	TGCAGCGCTTCAGGGGCGCTAGGAAACACCATATATTTT	CSASGALGNTIYF
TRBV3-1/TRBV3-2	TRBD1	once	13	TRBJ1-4	TGTGCCAGCACCGGACAGGGGAATGAAAAACTGTTTTTT	CASTGQGNEKLFF
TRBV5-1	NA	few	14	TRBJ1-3	TGCGCCAGCAGCCCGACAGTCTCTGGAAACACCATATATTTT	CASSPTVSGNTIYF
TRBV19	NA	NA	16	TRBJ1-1	TGTGCCAGTAACCTACGGGGAGGTCTGCTTTTGACTGAAGCTTTCTTT	CASNLRGGLLLTEAFF
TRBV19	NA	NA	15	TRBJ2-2	TGTGCCAGTATGGGTTCTGGGCAGGGAAGGGAGGAGCTGTTTTTT	CASMGSGQGREELFF
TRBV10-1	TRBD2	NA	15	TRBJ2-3	TGCGCCAGCAGCCCCGGGAGGGGGTTGGTAGATACGCAGTATTTT	CASSPGRGLVDTQYF
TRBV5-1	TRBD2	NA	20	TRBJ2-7	TGCGCCAGCAGCCGAAACTCCGGGACTAGCGGGAGCGTTGGCTCCTACGAGCAGTACTTC	CASSRNSGTSGSVGSYEQYF
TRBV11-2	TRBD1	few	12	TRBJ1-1	TGTGCCAGCAGCTTCCAGGGGACAGCAACTTTCTTT	CASSFQGTATFF
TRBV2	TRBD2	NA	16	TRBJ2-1	TGTGCCAGCCGTCAGACTAGCGGGGCGATATACAATGAGCAGTTCTTC	CASRQTSGAIYNEQFF
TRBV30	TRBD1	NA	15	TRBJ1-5	TGTGCCTGGAGCGTGGACAGGGTTAGCAATCAGCCCCAGCATTTT	CAWSVDRVSNQPQHF
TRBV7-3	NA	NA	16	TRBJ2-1	TGTGCCAGCAGCTTAGGAAACAGGGGGGGCTACAATGAGCAGTTCTTC	CASSLGNRGGYNEQFF
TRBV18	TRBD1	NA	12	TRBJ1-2	TGTGCCAGCTCCGCCGGGACAGCTGGCTACACCTTC	CASSAGTAGYTF
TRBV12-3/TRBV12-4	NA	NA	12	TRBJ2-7	TGTGCCAGCAGTTCAAACTCCTACGAGCAGTACTTC	CASSSNSYEQYF
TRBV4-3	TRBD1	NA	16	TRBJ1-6	TGCGCCAGCAGCCAAGATTCGACAGGGGGGCGTTCACCCCTCCACTTT	CASSQDSTGGRSPLHF
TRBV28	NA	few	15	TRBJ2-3	TGTGCCAGCAGTTTGCGTGTTCAGGGCGCAGATACGCAGTATTTT	CASSLRVQGADTQYF
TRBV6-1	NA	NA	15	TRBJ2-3	TGTGCCAGCAGTGACAAGCGGAGAGGAGCAGATACGCAGTATTTT	CASSDKRRGADTQYF
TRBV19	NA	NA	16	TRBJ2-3	TGTGCCAGTAGTATAGGGGGCGCCCCTAGCACAGATACGCAGTATTTT	CASSIGGAPSTDTQYF
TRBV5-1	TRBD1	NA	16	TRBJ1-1	TGCGCCAGCAGCTTGGTGGCAGGGGGCCGGAACACTGAAGCTTTCTTT	CASSLVAGGRNTEAFF
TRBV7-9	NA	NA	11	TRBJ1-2	TGTGCCAGCAGCGCAGGGTATGGCTACACCTTC	CASSAGYGYTF
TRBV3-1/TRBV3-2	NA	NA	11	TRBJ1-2	TGTGCCAGCAGCCACCTTGATGGCTACACCTTC	CASSHLDGYTF
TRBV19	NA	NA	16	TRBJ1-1	TGTGCCAGTAGTATAGATCTTTGGAGCAAGGTTTCTGAAGCTTTCTTT	CASSIDLWSKVSEAFF
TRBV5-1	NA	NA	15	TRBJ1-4	TGCGCCAGCAGCTTGGCCGCGGGGGACGGCGAAAAACTGTTTTTT	CASSLAAGDGEKLFF
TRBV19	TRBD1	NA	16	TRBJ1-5	TGTGCCAGTAGTACCTTACAGGGGACAGGCAATCAGCCCCAGCATTTT	CASSTLQGTGNQPQHF
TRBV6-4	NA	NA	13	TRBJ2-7	TGTGCCAGCAGTGAGGAGGACTTCTACGAGCAGTACTTC	CASSEEDFYEQYF
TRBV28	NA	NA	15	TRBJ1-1	TGTGCCAGCAGTTTATATCCGGGGAAGGACACTGAAGCTTTCTTT	CASSLYPGKDTEAFF
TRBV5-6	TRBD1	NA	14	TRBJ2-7	TGTGCCAGCAGTTCCTTGGACAGGCGGTACGAGCAGTACTTC	CASSSLDRRYEQYF
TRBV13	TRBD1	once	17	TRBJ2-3	TGTGCCAGCGGCCTCAATAACTTCAGGGGGCTTTTAGATACGCAGTATTTT	CASGLNNFRGLLDTQYF
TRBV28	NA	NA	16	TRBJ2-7	TGTGCCAGCAGTTTATGGGGCAGGGGCTCTTCCTACGAGCAGTACTTC	CASSLWGRGSSYEQYF